A selection of T cell receptor beta chains follows, all from one sample in a study of blood T cells in healthy people across ages. TCRdb ran MiXCR on the 5' RACE reads and lists one entry per CDR3 protein. The table records around 1,700,000 distinct CDR3 sequences, 28% of them present only once. The specimen was blood. Receptor source: a woman aged 25 to 45 in good health. Each CDR3 is given with its conserved first and last residue. The D gene is left open where the match is weak. Not every row has a clone size; where given, it reads once, few, many or a size class.

clone_size j_call v_call d_call cdr3_nt cdr3_aa
few TRBJ2-7 TRBV25-1 - TGTGCCAGCAGTGAATATAGTTCCGAGCAGTACTTC CASSEYSSEQYF
few TRBJ1-2 TRBV5-1 - TGCGCCAGCAGTTCTGACGTGAACTATGGCTACACCTTC CASSSDVNYGYTF
- TRBJ2-7 TRBV7-2 TRBD1 TGTGCCAGCAGCGCCCTGGGGGGGGGACAGGGCTCCTACGAGCAGTACTTC CASSALGGGQGSYEQYF
few TRBJ1-1 TRBV10-3 - TGTGCCATCAGCGCTGGGGCAGGGGCGCCCCCTGAAGCTTTCTTT CAISAGAGAPPEAFF
few TRBJ2-6 TRBV24-1 - TGTGCCACCAGTGATGTGGACAGTTCTGGGGCCAACGTCCTGACTTTC CATSDVDSSGANVLTF
few TRBJ1-2 TRBV6-2/TRBV6-3 - TGTGCCAGCAGTTCCATCACCCCAGGCGGGTATGGCTACACCTTC CASSSITPGGYGYTF
- TRBJ1-1 TRBV12-5 - TGTGCTAGTGGTTCCGGGGGAATCGCGAACACTGAAGCTTTCTTT CASGSGGIANTEAFF
- TRBJ1-2 TRBV9 - TGTGCCAGCAGCACTCAAGGGGTCCCTAATGGCTACACCTTC CASSTQGVPNGYTF
many TRBJ1-2 TRBV6-5 TRBD1 TGTGCCAGCAGCCTGGGACAGATCCCTAACTATGGCTACACCTTC CASSLGQIPNYGYTF
few TRBJ1-5 TRBV6-1 - TGTGCCAGCAGGGGGACGTCCCTGGTAGAGAGTAAGAGCAATCAGCCCCAGCATTTT CASRGTSLVESKSNQPQHF
once TRBJ2-1 TRBV12-3/TRBV12-4 TRBD2 TGTGCCAGCAGTCTAGGACTAGCGGGAGCTTATGGGCAGTTCTTC CASSLGLAGAYGQFF
- TRBJ2-1 TRBV5-1 - TGCGCCAGCAGCTTGGCGGGTGGGGGGCACAATGAGCAGTTCTTC CASSLAGGGHNEQFF
many TRBJ2-1 TRBV2 TRBD2 TGTGCCAGCGGAAGACTAGCAAATGAGCAGTTCTTC CASGRLANEQFF
- TRBJ1-1 TRBV10-3 - TGTGCCATCAGGGGGATGGGGTCCGGAACTGAAGCTTTCTTT CAIRGMGSGTEAFF
few TRBJ2-1 TRBV20-1 TRBD2 TGCAGTGCTAGAGAGAGATACTTAGGACTAGCGGGACGGGATGAGCAGTTCTTC CSARERYLGLAGRDEQFF
- TRBJ2-5 TRBV5-1 TRBD2 TGCGCCAGCAGCTTGGAGCGGGGGGCCGAGACCCAGTACTTC CASSLERGAETQYF
few TRBJ1-6 TRBV12-3/TRBV12-4 - TGTGCCAGCACCCCTGCTCCAAGGGCACCCCTCCACTTT CASTPAPRAPLHF
few TRBJ2-3 TRBV7-2 - TGTGCCAGCAGCCCCTGGACAGTGGCCTGGTCAGATACGCAGTATTTT CASSPWTVAWSDTQYF
- TRBJ2-4 TRBV12-3/TRBV12-4 - TGTGCCAGCAGCCTCAAGCGGACCTACAATGAGCAGTACTTC CASSLKRTYNEQYF
few TRBJ2-1 TRBV12-3/TRBV12-4 - TGTGCCAGCAGTCCCATCATAGCGCCCCGTCCAGGTAATGAGCAGTTCTTC CASSPIIAPRPGNEQFF
- TRBJ1-2 TRBV5-5 - TGTGCCAGCAGCAAGGACATCGGCTATGGCTACACCTTC CASSKDIGYGYTF
- TRBJ1-1 TRBV4-2 - TGTGCCAGCGGGGGAGACCTTGACACTGAAGCTTTCTTT CASGGDLDTEAFF